This TCR beta chain was recovered during a study of T-cell reconstitution after alpha-beta-depleted transplantation in children. The ends lost 4 bases at V and 6 bases at J; junction bases unmatched: 3. The germline gives CDR1 SGHAT, CDR2 FQNNGV. The CDR3 totals 12 residues. Unique molecular identifiers were used to barcode this TCRbeta library. TCRdb called the PCR reads again in MiXCR, with one record for every CDR3 protein. The repertoire has some 830,000 distinct CDR3 sequences, less than 20% of them found once; the top ten carry approximately 5%. The input for sequencing was PBMCs, mostly from graft donor cells, taken 360 days after TCRalphabeta/CD19-depleted stem cell transplant. The clonotype comes from a male patient under 18 who had a stem cell transplant for acute lymphoblastic leukemia, so the T cells may come from the graft donor. The rearrangement uses TRBV11-2 and TRBJ2-7; 7 nucleotides agree with TRBD2. CDR3 loop: CASSSGTTEQYF. The DNA for the CDR3 is TGTGCCAGCAGCTCCGGGACTACCGAGCAGTACTTC.